The rows below give T cell receptor beta chains drawn from one sample of a study of T cell responses to AZD1222 COVID-19 vaccine. Clones were sequenced by immunoSEQ multiplex PCR, and TCRdb holds only the in-frame ones, with some missing. The sample lists about 130,000 clones; under 90% were seen once. Sequencing used peripheral blood, obtained on day 0 of AZD1222 vaccination. These receptors came from an adult in good health. CDR3s include the opening cysteine and the closing phenylalanine or tryptophan. Each record gives: D gene, J gene, clone size, V gene, CDR3 DNA, CDR3 protein. The D gene is left open where the match is weak. Clone size is shown for a subset of rows, as once, few, many or a class of expanded clone.

D: TRBD1; J: TRBJ1-6; size: -; V: TRBV9; DNA: TGTGCCAGCAGCGCGTCCTCGACAGGGGGGGATTCACCCCTCCACTTT; CDR3: CASSASSTGGDSPLHF
D: -; J: TRBJ1-1; size: -; V: TRBV15; DNA: TGTGCCACCAGCACTGGCGCGGCAAACACTGAAGCTTTCTTT; CDR3: CATSTGAANTEAFF
D: -; J: TRBJ1-1; size: -; V: TRBV11-2; DNA: TGTGCCAGCAGCTCAGAGGGGGGATGGCTGTACGCTTTCTTT; CDR3: CASSSEGGWLYAFF
D: -; J: TRBJ1-1; size: -; V: TRBV19; DNA: TGTGCCAGTAGGACCAGTGCGGTGAACACTGAAGCTTTCTTT; CDR3: CASRTSAVNTEAFF
D: TRBD1; J: TRBJ2-7; size: -; V: TRBV14; DNA: TGTGCCAGCAGCCAATTTAACAGGGGGCACTACGAGCAGTACTTC; CDR3: CASSQFNRGHYEQYF
D: -; J: TRBJ2-2; size: once; V: TRBV3-1/TRBV3-2; DNA: TGTGCCAGCGGGGGTATCACCGGGGAGCTGTTTTTT; CDR3: CASGGITGELFF
D: -; J: TRBJ2-1; size: -; V: TRBV12-3/TRBV12-4; DNA: TGTGCCAGCAGTCCCCCCGGGGTTCAACTGCAGTTCTTC; CDR3: CASSPPGVQLQFF
D: TRBD1; J: TRBJ2-5; size: -; V: TRBV6-6; DNA: TGTGCCAGCAGTTACCCCTTGACAGGGGCTCAAGAGACCCAGTACTTC; CDR3: CASSYPLTGAQETQYF
D: TRBD1; J: TRBJ1-6; size: -; V: TRBV6-2/TRBV6-3; DNA: TGTGCCAGCAGCCTACGGACAGGAGGGGATTCACCCCTCCACTTT; CDR3: CASSLRTGGDSPLHF
D: TRBD1; J: TRBJ1-4; size: -; V: TRBV6-6; DNA: TGTGCCAGCAGTTGGGGACAGGGGCCTGAAAAACTGTTTTTT; CDR3: CASSWGQGPEKLFF
D: -; J: TRBJ1-2; size: -; V: TRBV3-1/TRBV3-2; DNA: TGTGCCAGCAGCCATCTAGGGGAGGGAGGCTACACCTTC; CDR3: CASSHLGEGGYTF
D: TRBD1; J: TRBJ1-1; size: -; V: TRBV7-9; DNA: TGTGCCAGCAGCCCAGGGGGCACTGAAGCTTTCTTT; CDR3: CASSPGGTEAFF
D: -; J: TRBJ1-5; size: once; V: TRBV6-5; DNA: TGTGCCAGCAGTTACAGGGTCGGCAATCAGCCCCAGCATTTT; CDR3: CASSYRVGNQPQHF
D: -; J: TRBJ1-1; size: -; V: TRBV5-5; DNA: TGTGCCAGCAGCTTGGTGGCAGGGGTGAACACTGAAGCTTTCTTT; CDR3: CASSLVAGVNTEAFF
D: -; J: TRBJ2-1; size: -; V: TRBV12-3/TRBV12-4; DNA: TGTGCCAGCAGCAGCGGGGAGCAGTTCTTC; CDR3: CASSSGEQFF
D: -; J: TRBJ2-3; size: -; V: TRBV5-1; DNA: TGCGCCAGCAGCTTGGCACCGGGCAATGGAGGAGATACGCAGTATTTT; CDR3: CASSLAPGNGGDTQYF
D: -; J: TRBJ2-2; size: once; V: TRBV3-1/TRBV3-2; DNA: TGTGCCAGCAGCCAGGGGACTGCTTGGTACACCGGGGAGCTGTTTTTT; CDR3: CASSQGTAWYTGELFF
D: TRBD1; J: TRBJ1-2; size: -; V: TRBV5-4; DNA: TGTGCCAGCAGCTTGGGGGACAGGGATAACTATGGCTACACCTTC; CDR3: CASSLGDRDNYGYTF
D: -; J: TRBJ1-1; size: -; V: TRBV27; DNA: TGTGCCAGCTCTAGTAGGGTGGCTGAAGCTTTCTTT; CDR3: CASSSRVAEAFF
D: TRBD1; J: TRBJ1-4; size: -; V: TRBV3-1/TRBV3-2; DNA: TGTGCCAGCAGCCAGAAGGGACAGCTCAATGAAAAACTGTTTTTT; CDR3: CASSQKGQLNEKLFF
D: -; J: TRBJ1-1; size: -; V: TRBV27; DNA: TGTGCCAGCAGTTTTTCAGGGTGGACTGAAGCTTTCTTT; CDR3: CASSFSGWTEAFF
D: -; J: TRBJ1-2; size: -; V: TRBV28; DNA: TGTGCCAGCAGTTTATGGAAACGGCTTGGGTATGGCTACACCTTC; CDR3: CASSLWKRLGYGYTF
D: -; J: TRBJ1-2; size: -; V: TRBV2; DNA: TGTGCCAGCAGTGAAGACCCAGGGAAGAACTATGGCTACACCTTC; CDR3: CASSEDPGKNYGYTF
D: -; J: TRBJ1-2; size: -; V: TRBV12-5; DNA: TGTGCTAGTGGACCGACAGACAACTATGGCTACACCTTC; CDR3: CASGPTDNYGYTF
D: TRBD2; J: TRBJ2-1; size: -; V: TRBV14; DNA: TGTGCCAGCAGCCAGGGAATAGCGGGGGGGGAGCAGTTCTTC; CDR3: CASSQGIAGGEQFF
D: -; J: TRBJ1-1; size: -; V: TRBV7-9; DNA: TGTGCCAGCAGCTTAGGGAGGAAAGCTTTCTTT; CDR3: CASSLGRKAFF
D: -; J: TRBJ1-2; size: -; V: TRBV6-6; DNA: TGTGCCAGCAGTTACTCGAGCCGGGCCTATGGCTACACCTTC; CDR3: CASSYSSRAYGYTF
D: TRBD1; J: TRBJ1-1; size: -; V: TRBV10-2; DNA: TGCGCCAGCAGGACAGGGGCTGAAGCTTTCTTT; CDR3: CASRTGAEAFF
D: -; J: TRBJ2-7; size: -; V: TRBV9; DNA: TGTGCCAGCAGCTTCGATGGGATCGAGCAGTACTTC; CDR3: CASSFDGIEQYF
D: -; J: TRBJ1-5; size: -; V: TRBV2; DNA: TGTGCCAGCAGGCGTGGAATTAGCAATCAGCCCCAGCATTTT; CDR3: CASRRGISNQPQHF
D: TRBD1; J: TRBJ2-2; size: -; V: TRBV7-6; DNA: TGTGCCAGCAGCTTACAGGGGGCGGGCACCGGGGAGCTGTTTTTT; CDR3: CASSLQGAGTGELFF
D: -; J: TRBJ1-2; size: -; V: TRBV3-1/TRBV3-2; DNA: TGTGCCAGCAGCCAAGAAGCAGGGCTAGGCAGCACCTTC; CDR3: CASSQEAGLGSTF
D: TRBD1; J: TRBJ1-2; size: -; V: TRBV4-1; DNA: TGCGCCAGCAGCTCTCCAGGGGGCGACTATGGCTACACCTTC; CDR3: CASSSPGGDYGYTF
D: -; J: TRBJ1-2; size: once; V: TRBV3-1/TRBV3-2; DNA: TGTGCCAGCAGCCCAATTCTCTCTCTCTATGGCTACACCTTC; CDR3: CASSPILSLYGYTF
D: -; J: TRBJ1-1; size: -; V: TRBV5-1; DNA: TGCGCCAGCAGCTTGGCCGATCAGGGCTACACTGAAGCTTTCTTT; CDR3: CASSLADQGYTEAFF
D: -; J: TRBJ1-1; size: -; V: TRBV28; DNA: TGTGCCAGCTCCCTCCCGGGCGGCAGTTACACTGAAGCTTTCTTT; CDR3: CASSLPGGSYTEAFF
D: -; J: TRBJ2-5; size: -; V: TRBV11-3; DNA: TGTGCCAGCAGCCAATCCAAAGAGACCCAGTACTTC; CDR3: CASSQSKETQYF
D: -; J: TRBJ1-2; size: -; V: TRBV5-1; DNA: TGCGCCAGCAGCTTGGGTCAGGGCTGGGGTGGTGGCTACACCTTC; CDR3: CASSLGQGWGGGYTF
D: -; J: TRBJ1-1; size: once; V: TRBV3-1/TRBV3-2; DNA: TGTGCCAGCAGCCGATCGGGCACTGAAGCTTTCTTT; CDR3: CASSRSGTEAFF
D: TRBD1; J: TRBJ2-1; size: -; V: TRBV28; DNA: TGTGCCAGCAGCCCTACCGGGACAGGGAGATACAATGAGCAGTTCTTC; CDR3: CASSPTGTGRYNEQFF
D: TRBD2; J: TRBJ2-7; size: -; V: TRBV3-1/TRBV3-2; DNA: TGTGCCAGCAGCCCTCCACTAGCGGGGATCTACGAGCAGTACTTC; CDR3: CASSPPLAGIYEQYF
D: -; J: TRBJ1-2; size: few; V: TRBV9; DNA: TGTGCCAGCAGCGCGGAACCGCGTTTTGACTATGGCTACACCTTC; CDR3: CASSAEPRFDYGYTF
D: -; J: TRBJ2-7; size: -; V: TRBV10-3; DNA: TGTGCCATCAGCTCGGACAGAGCCTACGAGCAGTACTTC; CDR3: CAISSDRAYEQYF